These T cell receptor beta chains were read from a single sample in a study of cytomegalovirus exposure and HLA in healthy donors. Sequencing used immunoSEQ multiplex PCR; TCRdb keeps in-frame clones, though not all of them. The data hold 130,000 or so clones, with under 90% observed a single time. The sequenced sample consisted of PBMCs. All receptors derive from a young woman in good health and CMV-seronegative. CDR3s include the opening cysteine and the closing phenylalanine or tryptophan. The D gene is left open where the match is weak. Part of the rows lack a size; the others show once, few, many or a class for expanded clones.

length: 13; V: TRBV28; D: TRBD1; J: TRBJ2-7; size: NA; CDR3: CASSLATGNEQYF; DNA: TGTGCCAGCAGTTTAGCGACAGGGAACGAGCAGTACTTC
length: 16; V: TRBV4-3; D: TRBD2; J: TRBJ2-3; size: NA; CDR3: CASSQDLAGGPDTQYF; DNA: TGCGCCAGCAGCCAAGATTTAGCGGGGGGGCCAGATACGCAGTATTTT
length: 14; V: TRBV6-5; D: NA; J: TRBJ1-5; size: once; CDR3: CASSYGGRGQPQHF; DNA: TGTGCCAGCAGTTACGGAGGCAGGGGACAGCCCCAGCATTTT
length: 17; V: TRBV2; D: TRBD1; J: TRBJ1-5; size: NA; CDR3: CASTELPPQGGYEPQHF; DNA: TGTGCCAGCACTGAACTGCCCCCACAGGGGGGGTACGAGCCCCAGCATTTT
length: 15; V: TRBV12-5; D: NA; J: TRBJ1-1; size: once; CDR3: CASGLPLPGTTEAFF; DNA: TGTGCTAGTGGTTTGCCCCTCCCAGGTACCACTGAAGCTTTCTTT
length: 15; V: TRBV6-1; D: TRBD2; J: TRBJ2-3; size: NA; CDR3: CASSEERGGTDTQYF; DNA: TGTGCCAGCAGTGAAGAGCGGGGGGGCACAGATACGCAGTATTTT
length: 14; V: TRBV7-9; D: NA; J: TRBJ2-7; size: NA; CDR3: CASSLTGGLYEQYF; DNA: TGTGCCAGCAGCTTAACGGGGGGCCTCTACGAGCAGTACTTC
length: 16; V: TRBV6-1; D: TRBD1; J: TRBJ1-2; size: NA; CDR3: CASSELGTGLNYGYTF; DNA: TGTGCCAGCAGTGAATTGGGGACAGGCTTGAACTATGGCTACACCTTC
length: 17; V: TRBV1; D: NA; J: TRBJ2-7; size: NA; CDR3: CTSSQAGGAVPSYEQYF; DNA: TGCACCAGCAGCCAAGCAGGGGGCGCCGTTCCGAGCTACGAGCAGTACTTC
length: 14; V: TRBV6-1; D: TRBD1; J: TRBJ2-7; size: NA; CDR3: CASSVGTGNYEQYF; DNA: TGTGCCAGCAGTGTAGGGACAGGGAACTACGAGCAGTACTTC
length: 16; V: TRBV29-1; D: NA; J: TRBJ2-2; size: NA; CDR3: CSVETFNKANTGELFF; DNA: TGCAGCGTTGAGACTTTTAACAAAGCGAACACCGGGGAGCTGTTTTTT
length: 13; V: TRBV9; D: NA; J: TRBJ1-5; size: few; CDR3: CASSRGRDQPQHF; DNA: TGTGCCAGCAGCCGCGGGAGGGATCAGCCCCAGCATTTT
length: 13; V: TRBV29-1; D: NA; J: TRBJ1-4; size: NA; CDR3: CSVGAESEEKLFF; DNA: TGCAGCGTGGGAGCGGAGTCGGAAGAAAAACTGTTTTTT
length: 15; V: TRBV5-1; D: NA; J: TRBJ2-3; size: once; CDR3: CASSLDRALTDTQYF; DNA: TGCGCCAGCAGCTTGGACAGGGCTTTGACAGATACGCAGTATTTT
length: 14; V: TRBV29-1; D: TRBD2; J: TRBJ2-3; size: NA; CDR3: CSAEGSGGTDTQYF; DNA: TGCAGCGCCGAGGGTAGCGGGGGCACAGATACGCAGTATTTT
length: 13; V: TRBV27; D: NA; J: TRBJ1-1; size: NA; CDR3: CASRRDSLREAFF; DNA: TGTGCCAGCAGAAGGGACTCCCTTAGGGAAGCTTTCTTT
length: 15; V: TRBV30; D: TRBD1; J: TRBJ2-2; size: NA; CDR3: CAWLRGPGQVGELFF; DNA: TGTGCCTGGCTCCGCGGACCGGGACAGGTCGGGGAGCTGTTTTTT
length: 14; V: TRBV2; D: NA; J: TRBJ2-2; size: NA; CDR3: CASSGGPNTGELFF; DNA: TGTGCCAGCAGCGGAGGTCCGAACACCGGGGAGCTGTTTTTT
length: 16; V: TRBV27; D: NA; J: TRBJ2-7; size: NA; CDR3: CASSSTSFSTSHEQYF; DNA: TGTGCCAGCAGTTCAACTAGCTTCAGTACGTCCCACGAGCAGTACTTC
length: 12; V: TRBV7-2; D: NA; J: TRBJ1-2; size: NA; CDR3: CASSLNRAGYTF; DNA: TGTGCCAGCAGCTTAAACAGGGCTGGCTACACCTTC